The 7 T cell receptor beta chains reported below all come from one sample, sequenced in a study of shared clonotypes between healthy human individuals. The method was immunoSEQ multiplex PCR; TCRdb's version includes in-frame clones alone and lacks a portion of them. This sample has 550,000 to 650,000 clones, with about 96% found just once. Naivety among CD8 cells was defined by CD45RO negativity and positive CCR7 selection, thereby excluding terminally differentiated effector memory CD45RA+ cells. The sample was naive CD8+ T cells sorted from blood. These receptors were collected from a woman in her 30s in good health.

This chain joins TRBV27 and TRBJ2-5; TRBD2 aligns across 10 bases. Matching the DNA end better, TRBJ2-7 makes the J call doubtful. Germline lookup yields CDR1 MNHEY and CDR2 SMNVEV (reference sequence). CDR3 length equals 14 residues. The CDR3 sequence: CASRMGLASLEQYF. CDR3 nucleotide sequence: TGTGCCAGCAGAATGGGACTAGCGTCACTCGAGCAGTACTTC.

This chain joins TRBV28 and TRBJ2-5; tentatively, D is TRBD1 or TRBD2 (5 bases each). Germline V gene data show CDR1 as MDHEN and CDR2 as SYDVKM. Trimming left V 7 bases short and J 3 bases short, with 9 bases between. The CDR3 extends over 12 amino acids. CDR3 DNA: TGTGCCAGCAAGGGGACGGAAGAGACCCAGTACTTC. Encoded protein: CASKGTEETQYF. The variable domain in full, completed from reference TRBV28 and TRBJ2-5, reads DVKVTQSSRYLVKRTGEKVFLECVQDMDHENMFWYRQDPGLGLRLIYFSYDVKMKEKGDIPEGYSVSREKKERFSLILESASTNQTSMYLCASKGTEETQYFGPGTRLLVL.

The rearrangement joins TRBV14 to TRBJ2-7, with a weak D call TRBD1 (5 bases). CDR1 is SGHDN, CDR2 FVKESK, per germline. The CDR3 extends over 15 amino acids. The V and J ends lost 0 bases and 3 bases respectively, with 12 bases between them. This chain's CDR3 is CASSQERGLVYEQYF. The CDR3 bases are TGTGCCAGCAGCCAAGAAAGGGGTTTGGTCTACGAGCAGTACTTC.

J is TRBJ2-7 and V is TRBV5-5; D tentatively reads TRBD1 or TRBD2 (5 bases each). Germline lookup yields CDR1 SGHKS and CDR2 YYEKEE (reference sequence). This CDR3 is 12 amino acids long. V lost 0 bases and J lost 6, with 7 bases in between. The CDR3 coding sequence is TGTGCCAGCAGCTTGGTGAGGGGCGAGCAGTACTTC. Protein product: CASSLVRGEQYF.

Points on this clone: This clone may be a read error of a much larger clone one base away. The V gene is TRBV7-6, the J gene TRBJ2-7; D remains ambiguous. CDR1 is SGHVS, CDR2 FNYEAQ, per germline. CDR3 length: 11 residues. V lost 1 base to trimming and J lost 3 bases, with 1 base between them. CDR3 sequence (DNA): TGTGCCAGCAGCTTAGACTACGAGCAGTACTTC. Translating gives CASSLDYEQYF.

V usage is TRBV7-8 and J usage is TRBJ2-3; tentatively, D is TRBD1 (5 bases). CDR1 and CDR2 (germline): SGHVS, FQNEAQ. The CDR3 has 15 amino acids. V was shortened by 3 bases and J by 1 base, with 11 bases between the two germline ends. CDR3 nucleotide sequence: TGTGCCAGCAGCTTGATAGGGGTACGCACAGATACGCAGTATTTT. This gives the protein CASSLIGVRTDTQYF. Together with reference TRBV7-8 and TRBJ2-3, the CDR3 gives the full variable domain: GAGVSQSPRYKVAKRGQDVALRCDPISGHVSLFWYQQALGQGPEFLTYFQNEAQLDKSGLPSDRFFAERPEGSVSTLKIQRTQQEDSAVYLCASSLIGVRTDTQYFGPGTRLTVL.

The J gene is TRBJ2-1, the V gene TRBV27; 8 bases match TRBD1. Germline values: CDR1 MNHEY, CDR2 SMNVEV (reference sequence). V was clipped by 5 bases and J by 7 bases; unmatched bases: 7. CDR3 length: 14 residues. DNA for the CDR3: TGTGCCAGCAGTCCCATGACAGGGGTAAATGAGCAGTTCTTC. It codes for CASSPMTGVNEQFF.